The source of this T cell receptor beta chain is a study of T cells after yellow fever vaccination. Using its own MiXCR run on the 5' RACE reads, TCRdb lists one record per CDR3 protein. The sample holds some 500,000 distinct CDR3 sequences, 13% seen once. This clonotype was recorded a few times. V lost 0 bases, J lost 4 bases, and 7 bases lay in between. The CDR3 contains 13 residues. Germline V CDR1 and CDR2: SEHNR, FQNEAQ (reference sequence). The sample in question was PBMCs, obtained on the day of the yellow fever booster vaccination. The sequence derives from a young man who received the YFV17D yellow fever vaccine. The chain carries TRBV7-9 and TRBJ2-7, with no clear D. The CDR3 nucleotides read TGTGCCAGCAGCTTAGCGAACGGGTACGAGCAGTACTTC. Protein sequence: CASSLANGYEQYF.